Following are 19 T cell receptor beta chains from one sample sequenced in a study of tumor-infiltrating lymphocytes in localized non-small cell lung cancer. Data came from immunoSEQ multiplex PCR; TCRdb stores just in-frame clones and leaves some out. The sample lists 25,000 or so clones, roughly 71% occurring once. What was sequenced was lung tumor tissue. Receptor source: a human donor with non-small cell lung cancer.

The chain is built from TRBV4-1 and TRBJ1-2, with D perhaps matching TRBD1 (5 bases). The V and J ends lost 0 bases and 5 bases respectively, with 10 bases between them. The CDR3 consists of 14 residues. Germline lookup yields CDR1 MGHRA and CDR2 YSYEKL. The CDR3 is CASSQDGDHYGYTF. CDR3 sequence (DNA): TGCGCCAGCAGCCAAGATGGGGACCATTATGGCTACACCTTC.

The DNA for the CDR3 is TGCGCCAGCAGCACAGGGCGAGGGACTGAAGCTTTCTTT. Its translation: CASSTGRGTEAFF. The chain joins TRBV5-1 to TRBJ1-1; possible D gene TRBD1, 6 bases. The V gene's germline CDR1 is SGHRS and CDR2 YFSETQ. Trimming stripped 4 bases from V and 5 bases from J, with 12 bases between. This CDR3 has 13 amino acids.

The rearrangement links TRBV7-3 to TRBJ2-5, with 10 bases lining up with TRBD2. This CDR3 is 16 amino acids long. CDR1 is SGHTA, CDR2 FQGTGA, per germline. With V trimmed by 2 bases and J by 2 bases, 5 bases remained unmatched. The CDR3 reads CASSLSPAGGQETQYF. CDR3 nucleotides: TGTGCCAGCAGCTTATCCCCAGCGGGAGGGCAAGAGACCCAGTACTTC.

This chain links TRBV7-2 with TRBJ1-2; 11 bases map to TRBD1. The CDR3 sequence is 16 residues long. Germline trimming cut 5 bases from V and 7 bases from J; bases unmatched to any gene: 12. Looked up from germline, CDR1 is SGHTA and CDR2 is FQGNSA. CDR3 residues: CASSPRPGQGGGGYTF. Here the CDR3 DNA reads TGTGCCAGCAGCCCAAGACCGGGACAGGGGGGTGGTGGCTACACCTTC.

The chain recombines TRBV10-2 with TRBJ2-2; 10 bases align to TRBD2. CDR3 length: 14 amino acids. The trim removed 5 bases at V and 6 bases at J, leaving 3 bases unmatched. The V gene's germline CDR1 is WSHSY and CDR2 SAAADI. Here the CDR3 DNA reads TGCGCCAGCAGTAAGCGGGAGGGAGCCGGGGAGCTGTTTTTT. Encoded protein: CASSKREGAGELFF.

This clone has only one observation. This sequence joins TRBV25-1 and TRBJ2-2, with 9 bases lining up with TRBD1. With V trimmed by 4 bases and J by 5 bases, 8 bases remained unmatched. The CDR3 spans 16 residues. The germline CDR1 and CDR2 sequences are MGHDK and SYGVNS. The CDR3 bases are TGTGCCAGCAGTGGGGTACCCGGGACAGGGACCGGGGAGCTGTTTTTT. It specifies CASSGVPGTGTGELFF.

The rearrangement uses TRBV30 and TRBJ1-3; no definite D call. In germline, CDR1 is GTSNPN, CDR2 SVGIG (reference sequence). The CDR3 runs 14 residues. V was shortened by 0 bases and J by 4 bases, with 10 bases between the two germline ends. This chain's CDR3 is CAWSVGLAGNTIYF. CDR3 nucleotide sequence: TGTGCCTGGAGTGTGGGGTTGGCCGGAAACACCATATATTTT.

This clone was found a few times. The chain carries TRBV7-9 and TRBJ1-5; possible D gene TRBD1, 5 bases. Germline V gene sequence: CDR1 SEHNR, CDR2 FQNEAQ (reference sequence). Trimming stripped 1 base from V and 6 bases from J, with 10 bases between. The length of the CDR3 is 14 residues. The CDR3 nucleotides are TGTGCCAGCAGCTTAGGAGGGGATTTTCAGCCCCAGCATTTT. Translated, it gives CASSLGGDFQPQHF. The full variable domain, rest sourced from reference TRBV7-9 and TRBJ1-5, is DTGVSQNPRHKITKRGQNVTFRCDPISEHNRLYWYRQTLGQGPEFLTYFQNEAQLEKSRLLSDRFSAERPKGSFSTLEIQRTEQGDSAMYLCASSLGGDFQPQHFGDGTRLSIL.

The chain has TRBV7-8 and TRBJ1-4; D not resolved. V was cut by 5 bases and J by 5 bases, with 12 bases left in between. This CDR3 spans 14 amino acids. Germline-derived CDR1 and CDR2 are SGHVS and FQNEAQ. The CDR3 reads CASSIRLGNEKLFF. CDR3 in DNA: TGTGCCAGCAGCATCCGTCTAGGGAATGAAAAACTGTTTTTT.

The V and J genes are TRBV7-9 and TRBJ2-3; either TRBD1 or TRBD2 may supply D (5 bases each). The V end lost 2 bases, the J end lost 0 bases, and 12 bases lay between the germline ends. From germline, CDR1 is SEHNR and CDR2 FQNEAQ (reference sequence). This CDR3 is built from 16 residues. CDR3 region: CASSLSGTYSTDTQYF. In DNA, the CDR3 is TGTGCCAGCAGCTTATCCGGGACCTATAGCACAGATACGCAGTATTTT.

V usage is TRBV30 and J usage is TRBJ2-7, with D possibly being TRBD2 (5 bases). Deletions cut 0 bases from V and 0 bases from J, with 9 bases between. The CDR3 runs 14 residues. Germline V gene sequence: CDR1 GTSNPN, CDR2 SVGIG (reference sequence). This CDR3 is CAWSVPGSSYEQYF. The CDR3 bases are TGTGCCTGGAGTGTACCGGGGAGCTCCTACGAGCAGTACTTC.

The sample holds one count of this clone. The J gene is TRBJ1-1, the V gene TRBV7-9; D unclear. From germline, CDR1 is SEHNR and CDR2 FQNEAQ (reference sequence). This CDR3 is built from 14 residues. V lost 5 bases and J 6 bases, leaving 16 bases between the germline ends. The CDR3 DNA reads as TGTGCCAGCAGCCCTGGAGGGCGAGGTTCTGAAGCTTTCTTT. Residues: CASSPGGRGSEAFF.

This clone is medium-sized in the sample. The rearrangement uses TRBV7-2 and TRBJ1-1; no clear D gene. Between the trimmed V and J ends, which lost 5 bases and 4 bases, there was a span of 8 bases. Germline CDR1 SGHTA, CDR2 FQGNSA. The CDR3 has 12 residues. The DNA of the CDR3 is TGTGCCAGCAGCCCCGGCAGCACTGAAGCTTTCTTT. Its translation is CASSPGSTEAFF.

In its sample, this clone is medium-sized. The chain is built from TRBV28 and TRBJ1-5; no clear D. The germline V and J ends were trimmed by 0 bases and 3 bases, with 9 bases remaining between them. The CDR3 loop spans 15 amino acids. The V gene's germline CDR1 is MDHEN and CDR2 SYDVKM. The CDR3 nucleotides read TGTGCCAGCAGTTTATGGGTTAATCCCAATCAGCCCCAGCATTTT. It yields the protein CASSLWVNPNQPQHF.

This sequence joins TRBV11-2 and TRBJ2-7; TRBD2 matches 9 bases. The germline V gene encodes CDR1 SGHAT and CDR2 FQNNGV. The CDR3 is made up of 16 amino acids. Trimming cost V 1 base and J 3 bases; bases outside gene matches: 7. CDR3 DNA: TGTGCCAGCAGCTTAGTAGCTAGCGGGAAACTCTACGAGCAGTACTTC. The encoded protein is CASSLVASGKLYEQYF.

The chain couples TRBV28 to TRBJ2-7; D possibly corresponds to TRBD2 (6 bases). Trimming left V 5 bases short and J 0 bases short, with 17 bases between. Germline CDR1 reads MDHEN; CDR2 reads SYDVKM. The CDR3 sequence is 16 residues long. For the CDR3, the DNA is TGTGCCAGCAGTACTTCCGGTCCCGGGAGCTCCTACGAGCAGTACTTC. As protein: CASSTSGPGSSYEQYF.

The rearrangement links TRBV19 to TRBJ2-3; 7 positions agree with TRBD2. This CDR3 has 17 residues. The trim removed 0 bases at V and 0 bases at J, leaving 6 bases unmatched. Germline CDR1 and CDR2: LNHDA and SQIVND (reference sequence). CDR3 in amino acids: CASSIDISRGSTDTQYF. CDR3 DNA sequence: TGTGCCAGTAGTATAGATATTTCGCGGGGGAGCACAGATACGCAGTATTTT.

Here the CDR3 reads CASRDSISYEQYF. The CDR3 DNA sequence: TGTGCCAGCCGAGACAGCATCTCCTACGAGCAGTACTTC. V and J are TRBV2 and TRBJ2-7, with D tentatively TRBD1 (5 bases). The length of the CDR3 is 13 residues. V lost 8 bases and J lost 0, with 11 bases in between. Looked up from germline, CDR1 is SNHLY and CDR2 is FYNNEI.

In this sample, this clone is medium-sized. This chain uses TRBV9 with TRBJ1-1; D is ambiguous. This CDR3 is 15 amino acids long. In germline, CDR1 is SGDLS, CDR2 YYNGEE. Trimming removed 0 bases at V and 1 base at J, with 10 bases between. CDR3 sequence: CASSVEGVPNTEAFF. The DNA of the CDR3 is TGTGCCAGCAGCGTAGAGGGCGTGCCGAACACTGAAGCTTTCTTT.